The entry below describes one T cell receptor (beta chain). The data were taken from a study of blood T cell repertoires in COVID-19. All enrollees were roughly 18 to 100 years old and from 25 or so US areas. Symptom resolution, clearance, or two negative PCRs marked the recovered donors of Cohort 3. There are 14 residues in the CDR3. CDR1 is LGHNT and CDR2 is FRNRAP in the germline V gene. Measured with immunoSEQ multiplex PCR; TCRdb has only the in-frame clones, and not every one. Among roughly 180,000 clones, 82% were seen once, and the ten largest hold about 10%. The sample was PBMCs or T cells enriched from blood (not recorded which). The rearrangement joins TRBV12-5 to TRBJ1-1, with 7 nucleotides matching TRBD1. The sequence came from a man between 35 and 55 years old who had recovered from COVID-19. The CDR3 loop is CAGGGQILGTEAFF. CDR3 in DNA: TGTGCCGGGGGGGGACAGATCCTTGGGACTGAAGCTTTCTTT.